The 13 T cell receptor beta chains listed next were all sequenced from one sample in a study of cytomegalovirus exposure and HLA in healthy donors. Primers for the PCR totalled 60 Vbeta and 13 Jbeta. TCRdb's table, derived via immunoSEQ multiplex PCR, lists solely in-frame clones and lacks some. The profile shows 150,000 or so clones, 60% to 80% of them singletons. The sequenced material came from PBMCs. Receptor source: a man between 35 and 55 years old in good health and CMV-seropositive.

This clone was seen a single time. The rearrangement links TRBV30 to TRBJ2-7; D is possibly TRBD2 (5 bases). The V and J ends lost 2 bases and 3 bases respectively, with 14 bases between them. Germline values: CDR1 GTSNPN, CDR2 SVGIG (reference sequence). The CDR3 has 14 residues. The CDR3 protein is CAWSPQLGSYEQYF. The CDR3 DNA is TGTGCCTGGAGTCCCCAGTTGGGGAGCTACGAGCAGTACTTC.

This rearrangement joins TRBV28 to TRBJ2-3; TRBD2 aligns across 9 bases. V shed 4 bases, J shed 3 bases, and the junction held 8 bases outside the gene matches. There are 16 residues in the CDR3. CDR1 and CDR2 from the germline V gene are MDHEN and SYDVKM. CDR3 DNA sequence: TGTGCCAGCAGTTCGTTCCGGGCGGGAGGGACAGATACGCAGTATTTT. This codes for CASSSFRAGGTDTQYF. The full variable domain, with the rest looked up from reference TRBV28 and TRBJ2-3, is DVKVTQSSRYLVKRTGEKVFLECVQDMDHENMFWYRQDPGLGLRLIYFSYDVKMKEKGDIPEGYSVSREKKERFSLILESASTNQTSMYLCASSSFRAGGTDTQYFGPGTRLTVL.

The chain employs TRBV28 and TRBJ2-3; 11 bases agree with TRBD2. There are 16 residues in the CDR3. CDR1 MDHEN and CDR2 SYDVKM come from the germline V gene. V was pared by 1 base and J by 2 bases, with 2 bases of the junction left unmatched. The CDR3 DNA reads TGTGCCAGCAGTTTATTGGGACTAGCGGACACAGATACGCAGTATTTT. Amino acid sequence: CASSLLGLADTDTQYF.

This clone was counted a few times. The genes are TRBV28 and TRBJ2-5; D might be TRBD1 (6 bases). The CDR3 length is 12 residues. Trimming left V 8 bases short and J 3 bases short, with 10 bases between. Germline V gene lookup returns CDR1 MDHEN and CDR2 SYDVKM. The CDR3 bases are TGTGCCAGCCGCCCAGGGGAAGAGACCCAGTACTTC. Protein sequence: CASRPGEETQYF.

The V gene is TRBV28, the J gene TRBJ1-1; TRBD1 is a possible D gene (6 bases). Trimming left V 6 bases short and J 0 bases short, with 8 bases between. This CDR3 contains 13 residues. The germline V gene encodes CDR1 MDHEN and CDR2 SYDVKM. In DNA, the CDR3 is TGTGCCAGCAGGAGACAGGTGAACACTGAAGCTTTCTTT. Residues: CASRRQVNTEAFF.

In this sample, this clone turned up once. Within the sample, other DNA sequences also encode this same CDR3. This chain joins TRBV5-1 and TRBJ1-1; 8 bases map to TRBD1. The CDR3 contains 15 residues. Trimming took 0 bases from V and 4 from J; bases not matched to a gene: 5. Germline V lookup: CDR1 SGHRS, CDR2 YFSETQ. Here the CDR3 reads CASSLAGQGGTEAFF. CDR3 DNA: TGCGCCAGCAGCTTGGCAGGACAGGGCGGCACTGAAGCTTTCTTT.

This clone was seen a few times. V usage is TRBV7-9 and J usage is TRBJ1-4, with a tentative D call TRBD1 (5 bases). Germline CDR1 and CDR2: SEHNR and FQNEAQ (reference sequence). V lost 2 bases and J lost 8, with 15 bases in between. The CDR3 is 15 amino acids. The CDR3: CASSLSRDGIEKLFF. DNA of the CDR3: TGTGCCAGCAGCTTATCCAGGGATGGAATAGAAAAACTGTTTTTT.

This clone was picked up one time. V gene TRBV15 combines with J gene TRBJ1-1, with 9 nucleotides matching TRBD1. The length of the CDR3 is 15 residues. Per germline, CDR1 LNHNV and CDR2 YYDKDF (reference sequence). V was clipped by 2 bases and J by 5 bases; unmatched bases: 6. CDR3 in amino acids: CATSRQQGARTEAFF. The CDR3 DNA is TGTGCCACCAGCAGACAACAGGGGGCAAGGACTGAAGCTTTCTTT. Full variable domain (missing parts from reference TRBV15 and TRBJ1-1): DAMVIQNPRYQVTQFGKPVTLSCSQTLNHNVMYWYQQKSSQAPKLLFHYYDKDFNNEADTPDNFQSRRPNTSFCFLDIRSPGLGDTAMYLCATSRQQGARTEAFFGQGTRLTVV.

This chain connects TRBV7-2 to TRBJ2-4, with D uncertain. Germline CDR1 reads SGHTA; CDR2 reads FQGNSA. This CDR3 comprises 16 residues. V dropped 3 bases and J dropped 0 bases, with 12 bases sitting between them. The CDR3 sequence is CASSFSQDLAKNIQYF. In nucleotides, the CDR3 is TGTGCCAGCAGCTTTTCCCAGGATCTAGCCAAAAACATTCAGTACTTC.

This CDR3 reads CASSGGTADKNIQYF. For the CDR3, the DNA is TGCGCCAGCAGCGGAGGGACAGCAGACAAAAACATTCAGTACTTC. The V call is TRBV5-1, the J call TRBJ2-4; weak D call: TRBD1 (7 bases). The V and J ends lost 4 bases and 3 bases respectively, with 14 bases between them. Germline loops: CDR1 SGHRS, CDR2 YFSETQ. This CDR3 is built from 15 residues.

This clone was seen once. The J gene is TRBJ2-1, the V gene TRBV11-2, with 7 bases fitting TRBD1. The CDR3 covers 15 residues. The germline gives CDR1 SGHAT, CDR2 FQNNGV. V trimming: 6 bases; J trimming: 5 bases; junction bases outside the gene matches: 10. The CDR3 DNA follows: TGTGCCAGCAGTTCACAGGGGATTCAGGACAATGAGCAGTTCTTC. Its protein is CASSSQGIQDNEQFF. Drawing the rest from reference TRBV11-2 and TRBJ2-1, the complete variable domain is EAGVAQSPRYKIIEKRQSVAFWCNPISGHATLYWYQQILGQGPKLLIQFQNNGVVDDSQLPKDRFSAERLKGVDSTLKIQPAKLEDSAVYLCASSSQGIQDNEQFFGPGTRLTVL.

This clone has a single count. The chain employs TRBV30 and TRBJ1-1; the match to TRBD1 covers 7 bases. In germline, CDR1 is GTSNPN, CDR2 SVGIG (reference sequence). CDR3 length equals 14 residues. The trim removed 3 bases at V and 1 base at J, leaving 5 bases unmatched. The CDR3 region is CAWRRQGPNTEAFF. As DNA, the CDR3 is TGTGCCTGGAGGCGACAGGGCCCGAACACTGAAGCTTTCTTT.

CDR3 sequence: CASSLAGGTGLTGELFF. DNA for the CDR3: TGTGCCAGCAGCTTGGCGGGCGGGACAGGGTTAACCGGGGAGCTGTTTTTT. The chain links TRBV5-4 to TRBJ2-2, with 9 nucleotides matching TRBD1. Germline CDR1 reads SGHNT; CDR2 reads YYREEE (reference sequence). The CDR3 totals 17 residues. The V gene end was trimmed by 0 bases and the J gene end by 5 bases; junction bases not matched to a gene: 8.